Listed below are T cell receptor beta chains from one sample, sequenced in a study of metastatic and nonmetastatic thyroid tumors. TCRdb re-analyzed the PCR reads through MiXCR. The sample lists tens of thousands of clones, approximately 22% seen once, with 60% to 80% in the top ten. Sequenced input: blood. The source is a male donor with papillary thyroid cancer or a benign thyroid nodule (not recorded which). Some clones in this sample may be carry-over from other donors' samples. Both conserved end residues are part of each CDR3. A D gene is named only where the DNA matches it firmly. For some rows the clone size is stated as once, few or many, or as a class when expanded; others skip it.

v_gene	abundance	d_gene	j_gene	CDR3aa	CDR3nt
TRBV24-1	.	TRBD1	TRBJ2-2	CATSDSGQDTGDVIF	TGTGCCACCAGTGATTCGGGACAGGACACCGGGGATGTGATTTTT
TRBV2	many	.	TRBJ1-2	CASNTEGYTF	TGTGCCAGCAACACAGAGGGCTACACCTTC
TRBV30	.	.	TRBJ1-6	CAWSLQDSFNNSPLHF	TGTGCCTGGAGTTTACAAGACAGCTTCAATAATTCACCCCTCCACTTT
TRBV11-3	.	TRBD2	TRBJ2-5	CASSFGGRNQETQYF	TGTGCCAGCAGCTTCGGCGGGAGGAACCAAGAGACCCAGTACTTC
TRBV5-1	many	.	TRBJ2-1	CASSPNRQASSYNEQFF	TGCGCCAGCAGCCCCAACCGTCAGGCCAGCTCCTACAATGAGCAGTTCTTC
TRBV12-3/TRBV12-4	.	.	TRBJ1-4	CASSFLSGTVNEKLFF	TGTGCCAGCAGTTTCCTGTCGGGGACGGTTAATGAAAAACTGTTTTTT
TRBV29-1	few	.	TRBJ1-4	CSVVGQGWEKLFF	TGCAGCGTTGTGGGGCAGGGGTGGGAAAAACTGTTTTTT
TRBV18	many	.	TRBJ1-5	CASSPPLTDYSNQPQHF	TGTGCCAGCTCACCACCGTTGACAGACTATAGCAATCAGCCCCAGCATTTT
TRBV6-1	few	TRBD2	TRBJ2-2	CASSIAGGTNTGELFF	TGTGCCAGCAGTATAGCGGGAGGAACGAACACCGGGGAGCTGTTTTTT
TRBV28	.	.	TRBJ1-1	CASSFGSAFMNTEAFF	TGTGCCAGCAGTTTTGGGTCAGCCTTTATGAACACTGAAGCTTTCTTT
TRBV28	many	.	TRBJ1-5	CASSPRPQAPNQPQHF	TGTGCCAGCAGCCCTCGGCCACAGGCCCCTAATCAGCCCCAGCATTTT
TRBV20-1	once	.	TRBJ1-3	CSARDRTDFGNTIYF	TGCAGTGCTAGAGATCGCACGGATTTTGGAAACACCATATATTTT
TRBV12-3/TRBV12-4	many	TRBD2	TRBJ2-3	CASSFTSGGTDTQYF	TGTGCCAGCAGTTTCACTAGCGGCGGCACAGATACGCAGTATTTT
TRBV20-1	.	.	TRBJ1-5	CSAGGSHQPQHF	TGCAGTGCAGGAGGGTCCCATCAGCCCCAGCATTTT
TRBV15	once	.	TRBJ2-7	CATSRRSPGPRSYELYF	TGTGCCACCAGCAGACGTTCTCCGGGACCACGGTCCTACGAGCTCTACTTC
TRBV11-2	.	TRBD2	TRBJ2-1	CASSPATSGLHNEQFF	TGTGCCAGCAGCCCGGCGACTAGCGGGCTACACAATGAGCAGTTCTTC
TRBV18	many	TRBD2	TRBJ2-5	CASSTSGGGETQYF	TGTGCCAGCTCTACTAGCGGAGGAGGAGAGACCCAGTACTTC
TRBV20-1	many	.	TRBJ2-3	CSARFGLTDTQYF	TGCAGTGCTAGATTCGGACTTACAGATACGCAGTATTTT
TRBV2	few	.	TRBJ2-7	CASAGTSSYEQYF	TGTGCCAGCGCTGGGACAAGCTCCTACGAGCAGTACTTC
TRBV6-1	.	.	TRBJ1-1	CVSGEGQNTEALF	TGTGTCAGCGGAGAGGGTCAGAACACTGAAGCTCTCTTT
TRBV6-1	.	.	TRBJ2-1	CASSVEGGTGLFF	TGTGCCAGCAGTGTTGAGGGGGGGACTGGACTGTTCTTC
TRBV19	.	TRBD1	TRBJ1-6	CASSIDRGNSPLHF	TGTGCCAGTAGTATCGACAGGGGAAATTCACCCCTCCACTTT
TRBV29-1	.	.	TRBJ1-2	CSVEGIEYGYTF	TGCAGCGTTGAAGGGATTGAATACGGCTACACCTTC
TRBV7-3	many	TRBD2	TRBJ2-1	CASSLRLGAGGYNEQFF	TGTGCCAGCAGCTTAAGGCTCGGAGCGGGAGGGTACAATGAGCAGTTCTTC
TRBV6-1	many	.	TRBJ2-3	CASRRGPTAGTDTQYF	TGTGCCAGCAGGCGGGGACCCACTGCTGGCACAGATACGCAGTATTTT
TRBV5-1	.	.	TRBJ1-1	CASSLASGLGTEAFF	TGCGCCAGCAGCTTGGCCTCAGGTCTAGGAACTGAAGCTTTCTTT
TRBV24-1	.	TRBD1	TRBJ1-2	CATSATGAPSRGYAF	TGTGCCACCAGTGCTACAGGGGCGCCCAGTCGGGGATACGCCTTC
TRBV9	few	TRBD1	TRBJ1-2	CASSGGTGTADNFGYTF	TGTGCCAGCAGCGGCGGGACAGGGACCGCAGACAACTTCGGCTACACCTTC
TRBV5-1	.	TRBD1	TRBJ2-7	CASSPGQGIYEQYF	TGCGCCAGCAGCCCCGGACAGGGCATCTACGAGCAGTACTTC
TRBV19	few	.	TRBJ2-2	CASSIAAGDLFF	TGTGCCAGTAGTATAGCTGCCGGGGATCTGTTTTTT
TRBV7-2	.	.	TRBJ1-5	CASSYENQPQHF	TGTGCCAGCAGCTATGAGAATCAGCCCCAGCATTTT
TRBV6-1	few	.	TRBJ1-1	CASRAVGRDTEAFF	TGTGCCAGCAGGGCAGTGGGCAGGGACACTGAAGCTTTCTTT
TRBV11-2	many	.	TRBJ1-1	CASSFGGGNTEAFF	TGTGCCAGCAGCTTCGGGGGAGGGAACACTGAAGCTTTCTTT
TRBV20-1	.	TRBD2	TRBJ2-5	CSARDTLAGGAGKTQYF	TGCAGTGCTAGAGATACCCTAGCGGGGGGAGCGGGCAAGACCCAGTACTTC
TRBV18	many	.	TRBJ1-2	CASSTDSNYGYTF	TGTGCCAGCTCAACGGACAGCAACTATGGCTACACCTTC
TRBV2	many	.	TRBJ1-3	CASKVETDRNTIYF	TGTGCCAGCAAAGTGGAGACAGACCGAAACACCATATATTTT
TRBV20-1	many	TRBD2	TRBJ2-1	CSARGGWLGGNEQFF	TGCAGTGCTAGAGGGGGTTGGCTCGGGGGGAATGAGCAGTTCTTC
TRBV24-1	.	.	TRBJ2-1	CATSAPGGRTYNEQFF	TGTGCCACCAGTGCCCCTGGGGGCCGCACCTACAATGAGCAGTTCTTC
TRBV20-1	.	TRBD2	TRBJ2-1	CSARLTPSGRRYEQFF	TGCAGTGCTAGACTAACGCCGAGCGGGAGGAGGTATGAGCAGTTCTTC
TRBV20-1	.	.	TRBJ1-2	CSARPTPWSGYTF	TGCAGTGCTAGGCCGACCCCCTGGAGTGGCTACACCTTC
TRBV6-1	many	.	TRBJ2-2	CASSPNRGWELFF	TGTGCCAGCAGCCCCAATCGGGGGTGGGAGCTGTTTTTT
TRBV6-2/TRBV6-3	.	.	TRBJ2-5	CASSYVDGAQETQYF	TGTGCCAGCAGTTACGTGGACGGGGCTCAAGAGACCCAGTACTTC
TRBV6-1	many	.	TRBJ1-1	CASSEAENTEAFF	TGTGCCAGCAGTGAAGCCGAGAACACTGAAGCTTTCTTT
TRBV12-3/TRBV12-4	.	.	TRBJ1-1	CASRSKGNTEAFF	TGTGCCAGCAGGTCCAAGGGGAACACTGAAGCTTTCTTT
TRBV6-5	.	.	TRBJ2-7	CASSYGSVKNEQYF	TGTGCCAGCAGTTACGGATCGGTGAAAAACGAGCAGTACTTC